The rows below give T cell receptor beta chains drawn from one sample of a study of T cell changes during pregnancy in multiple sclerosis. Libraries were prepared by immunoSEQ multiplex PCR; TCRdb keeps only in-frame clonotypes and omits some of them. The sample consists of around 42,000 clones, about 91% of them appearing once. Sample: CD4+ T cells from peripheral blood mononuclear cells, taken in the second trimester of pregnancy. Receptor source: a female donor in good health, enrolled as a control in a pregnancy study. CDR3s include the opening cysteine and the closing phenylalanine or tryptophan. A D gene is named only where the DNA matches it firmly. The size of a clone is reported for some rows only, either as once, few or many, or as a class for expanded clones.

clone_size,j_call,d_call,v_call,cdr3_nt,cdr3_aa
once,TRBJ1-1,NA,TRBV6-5,TGTGCCAGCAGTTACTCGAGGGTGAACACTGAAGCTTTCTTT,CASSYSRVNTEAFF
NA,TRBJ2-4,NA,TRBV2,TGTGCCAGCAGGGGCGGACTCGGTTACATTCAGTACTTC,CASRGGLGYIQYF
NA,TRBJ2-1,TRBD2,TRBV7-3,TGTGCCAGCAGCTCCGGGCCGCCGGGACTACCTACCTACAATGAGCAGTTCTTC,CASSSGPPGLPTYNEQFF
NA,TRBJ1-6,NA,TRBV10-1,TGCGCCAGCAGTGAGGAGTTCGGTTCACCCCTCCACTTT,CASSEEFGSPLHF
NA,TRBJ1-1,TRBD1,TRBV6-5,TGTGCCAGCAGGGCGCACAGGGGAACTGAAGCTTTCTTT,CASRAHRGTEAFF
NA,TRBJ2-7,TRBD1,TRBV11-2,TGTGCCAGCAGCCCAGTCATGAGACAGGGGACGTACGAGCAGTACTTC,CASSPVMRQGTYEQYF
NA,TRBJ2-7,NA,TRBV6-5,TGTGCCAGCAGTTACTCCGGGATTGGGGCCTACGAGCAGTACTTC,CASSYSGIGAYEQYF
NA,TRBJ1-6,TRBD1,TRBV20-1,TGCAGTGCTAGGAACTTGGGACAGCTCCACTTT,CSARNLGQLHF
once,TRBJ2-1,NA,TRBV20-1,TGCAGTGCGGCGGTAGAGGATGAGCAGTTCTTC,CSAAVEDEQFF
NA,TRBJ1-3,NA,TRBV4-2,TGTGCCAGCAGCCCCTGGGAGGGCCCCGATTCTGGAAACACCATATATTTT,CASSPWEGPDSGNTIYF
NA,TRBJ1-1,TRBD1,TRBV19,TGTGCCAGTAGTATGGGGGACAGCAAGCTGGTCTTT,CASSMGDSKLVF
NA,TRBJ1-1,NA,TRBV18,TGTGCCAGCTCCCCGTTTGGGGCGAACACTGAAGCTTTCTTT,CASSPFGANTEAFF
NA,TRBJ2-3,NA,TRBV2,TGTGCCAGCTTAGGAGCCTCCGATACGCAGTATTTT,CASLGASDTQYF
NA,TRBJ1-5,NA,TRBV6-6,TGTGCCAGCAGTGTTTTGGGGGCACGGCAGCCCCAGCATTTT,CASSVLGARQPQHF
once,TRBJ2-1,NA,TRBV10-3,TGTGCCATCAGTGGGGGGACACTACCCGACCATGAGCAGTTCTTC,CAISGGTLPDHEQFF
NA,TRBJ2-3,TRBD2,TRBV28,TGTGCCAGCAGCCGGACTAGCGGGGGGGCCTGGGCGGATACGCAGTATTTT,CASSRTSGGAWADTQYF
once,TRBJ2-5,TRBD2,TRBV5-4,TGTGCCAGCAGCGACCAGACTAGCGGAGAGACCCAGTACTTC,CASSDQTSGETQYF
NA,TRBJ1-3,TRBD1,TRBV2,TGTGCCAGCAGTGAGCAGGGGGCGGCTGGAAACACCATATATTTT,CASSEQGAAGNTIYF
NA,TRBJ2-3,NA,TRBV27,TGTGCCAGCAGTCTGGCGGAGGGCAGGGATACGCAGTATTTT,CASSLAEGRDTQYF
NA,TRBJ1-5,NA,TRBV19,TGTGCCAGTAGTAGCCAGGGGACGAGCAATCAGCCCCAGCATTTT,CASSSQGTSNQPQHF
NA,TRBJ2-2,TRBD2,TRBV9,TGTGCCAGCAGCGCCCTGCCGGGACTAGCAGCTAGTAACACCGGGGAGCTGTTTTTT,CASSALPGLAASNTGELFF
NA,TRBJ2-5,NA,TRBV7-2,TGTGCCAGCAGCTTATCAAGAGGCCCCTTGGAGACCCAGTACTTC,CASSLSRGPLETQYF
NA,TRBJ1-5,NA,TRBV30,TGTGCCTGGAGTAGTAGGGGCGGGGGGGATCAGCCCCAGCATTTT,CAWSSRGGGDQPQHF
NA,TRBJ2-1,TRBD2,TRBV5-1,TGCGCCAGCAGCTTGGCCTCGCGGGAGGTGTTCTACAATGAGCAGTTCTTC,CASSLASREVFYNEQFF
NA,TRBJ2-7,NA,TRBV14,TGTGCCAGCAGCCTAGAATACACCTACGAGCAGTACTTC,CASSLEYTYEQYF
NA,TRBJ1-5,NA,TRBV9,TGTGCCAGCAGCGTAGGCGGGGGAGGTCAGCCCCAGCATTTT,CASSVGGGGQPQHF
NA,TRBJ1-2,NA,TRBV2,TGTGCCAGCAGTGGTACGGGTTCTAACTATGGCTACACCTTC,CASSGTGSNYGYTF
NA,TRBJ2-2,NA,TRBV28,TGTGCCAGCAGCTTGGGACCCGCAGGGGTAAACACCGGGGAGCTGTTTTTT,CASSLGPAGVNTGELFF
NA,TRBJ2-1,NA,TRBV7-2,TGTGCCAGCAGCTTTTGGGGGGGCTTGAATGAGCAGTTCTTC,CASSFWGGLNEQFF
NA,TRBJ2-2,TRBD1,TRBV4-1,TGCGCCAGCAGCCCGGCTGGACAGGGGGCGCCCCACGGGGAGCTGTTTTTT,CASSPAGQGAPHGELFF
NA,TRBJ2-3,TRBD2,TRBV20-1,TGCAGTGCTGACTGGGGGGGTACGCAGTATTTT,CSADWGGTQYF
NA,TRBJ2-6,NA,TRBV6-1,TGTGCCAGCAGTGATCTTTTTGGGTTGGGGCCCTCTGGGGCCAACGTCCTGACTTTC,CASSDLFGLGPSGANVLTF
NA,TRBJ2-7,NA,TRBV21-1,TGTGCCAGCAGCCCGCCGGGGACACTCTACGAGCAGTACTTC,CASSPPGTLYEQYF
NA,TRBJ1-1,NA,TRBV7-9,TGTGCCAGCACCTCCTGGGCAGGGGCGGGTGAAGCTTTCTTT,CASTSWAGAGEAFF
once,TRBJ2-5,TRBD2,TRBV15,TGTGCCACCGCTAAGCGGGGGGCCCAAGAGACCCAGTACTTC,CATAKRGAQETQYF
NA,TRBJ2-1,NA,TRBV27,TGTGCCAGCAGTGATAGAGGCAATGAGCAGTTCTTC,CASSDRGNEQFF
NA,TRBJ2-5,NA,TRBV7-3,TGTGCCAGCAGCTTTATCCCCGGAGAGACCCAGTACTTC,CASSFIPGETQYF
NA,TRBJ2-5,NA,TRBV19,TGTGCCAGTAACTATCACGGCGGGACCCAGTACTTC,CASNYHGGTQYF
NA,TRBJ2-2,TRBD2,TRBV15,TGTGCCACCAGCCCGGGACTAGCGGGAGGGCCGGACACCGGGGAGCTGTTTTTT,CATSPGLAGGPDTGELFF
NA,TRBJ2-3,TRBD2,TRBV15,TGTGCCACCAGCAGAGCTCCTAGCGGGAAAAGCACAGATACGCAGTATTTT,CATSRAPSGKSTDTQYF
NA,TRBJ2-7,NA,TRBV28,TGTGCCAGCAGTTTATCTCGGAGGGAGCAGTACTTC,CASSLSRREQYF
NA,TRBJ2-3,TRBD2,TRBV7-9,TGTGCCAGCAGCAATTCGGTCGCTAGCGGGACTAGCACAGATACGCAGTATTTT,CASSNSVASGTSTDTQYF
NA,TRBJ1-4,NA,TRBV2,TGTGCCAGCAGAGACACAAAGACAGGCGAAAAACTGTTTTTT,CASRDTKTGEKLFF
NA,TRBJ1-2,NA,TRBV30,TGTGCCTGGAGTGGGCAGGGGCTTGGCTACACCTTC,CAWSGQGLGYTF